This record looks at one T cell receptor (beta chain) sequence and its context. This record comes from a study of control samples from healthy donors and cancer patients. TCRdb keeps only in-frame clones here, not all; method: immunoSEQ multiplex PCR. The sample shows about 67,000 clones, around 87% of them seen only once. This CDR3 region has 12 residues. V lost 2 bases and J lost 10, with 8 bases in between. Looked up from germline, CDR1 is LGHDT and CDR2 is YNNKEL (reference sequence). The TCR comes from a woman in her forties or fifties with head and neck cancer. The chain combines TRBV3-1 (or the pseudogene TRBV3-2) with TRBJ1-4; D not resolved. Material: PBMCs. CDR3 sequence: CASSQSGGKLFF. Here the CDR3 DNA reads TGTGCCAGCAGCCAAAGCGGAGGAAAACTGTTTTTT.